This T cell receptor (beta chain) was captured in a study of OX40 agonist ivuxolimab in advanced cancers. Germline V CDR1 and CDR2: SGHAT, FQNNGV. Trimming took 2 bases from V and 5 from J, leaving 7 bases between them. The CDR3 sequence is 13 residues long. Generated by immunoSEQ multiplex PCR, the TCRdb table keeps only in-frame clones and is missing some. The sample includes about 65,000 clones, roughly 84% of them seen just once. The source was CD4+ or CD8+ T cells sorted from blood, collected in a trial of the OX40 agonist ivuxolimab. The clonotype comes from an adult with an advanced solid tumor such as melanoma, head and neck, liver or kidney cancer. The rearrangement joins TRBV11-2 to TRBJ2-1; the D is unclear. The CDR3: CASSLRTNNEQFF. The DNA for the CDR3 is TGTGCCAGCAGCTTAAGAACTAACAATGAGCAGTTCTTC.